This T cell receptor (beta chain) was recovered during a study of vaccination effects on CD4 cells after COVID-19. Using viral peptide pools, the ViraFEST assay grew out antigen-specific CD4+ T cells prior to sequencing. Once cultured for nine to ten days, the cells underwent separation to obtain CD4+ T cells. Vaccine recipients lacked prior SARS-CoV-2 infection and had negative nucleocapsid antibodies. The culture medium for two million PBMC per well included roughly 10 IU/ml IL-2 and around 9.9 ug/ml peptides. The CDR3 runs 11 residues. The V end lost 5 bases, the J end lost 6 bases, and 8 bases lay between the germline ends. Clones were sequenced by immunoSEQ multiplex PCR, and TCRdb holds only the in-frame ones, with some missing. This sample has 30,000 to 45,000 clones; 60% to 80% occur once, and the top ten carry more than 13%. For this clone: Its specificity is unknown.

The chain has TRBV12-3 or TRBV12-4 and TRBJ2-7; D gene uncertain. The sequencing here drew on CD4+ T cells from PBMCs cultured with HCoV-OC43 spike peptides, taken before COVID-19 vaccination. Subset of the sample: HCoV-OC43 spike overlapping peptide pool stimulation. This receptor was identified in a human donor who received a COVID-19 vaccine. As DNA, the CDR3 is TGTGCCAGCAGTCCTAGTTTCGAGCAGTACTTC. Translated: CASSPSFEQYF.